The T cell receptor (beta chain) under discussion was sequenced for a study of cytomegalovirus exposure and HLA in healthy donors. Whole-study results and caveats: As a later analysis revealed, most CMV-associated TCR beta chains appeared HLA-restricted.

As for this clone: Its antigen remains unidentified.

Germline CDR1 reads ENHRY; CDR2 reads SYGVKD. V shed 6 bases and J 0 bases; nucleotides not matched to a gene: 5. The length of the CDR3 is 15 residues. The PCR employed 60 Vbeta primers together with 13 Jbeta primers. Assay: immunoSEQ multiplex PCR; the TCRdb copy retains only in-frame clones and omits some. The sample includes about 170,000 clones, about 80% seen only once; the top ten take approximately 0.89%. The chain couples TRBV10-3 to TRBJ1-3; the match to TRBD1 covers 7 bases. The sequencing sample was made of PBMCs. The receptor's source is a woman aged 45-65 years in good health and CMV-seropositive. CDR3 in amino acids: CAISAGQLSGNTIYF. The CDR3 bases are TGTGCCATCAGCGCGGGACAGCTCTCTGGAAACACCATATATTTT.